This T cell receptor (beta chain) was obtained from a study of blood T cells in healthy people across ages. Whole-study findings and limits: Estimates drawn from one million T cells were deemed to understate diversity. The fall in TCR beta diversity per million T cells was roughly linear with age.

This clonotype was counted many times. Its target is not known. Sample-barcoded 5' priming and a J-beta primer mix drove a second PCR of 7 to 11 cycles. A template-switch adaptor containing 12 random nucleotides labeled each cDNA molecule. TCRdb re-derived calls from the 5' RACE reads in MiXCR, one entry per CDR3 protein. The sample yields some 1 million distinct CDR3 sequences, around 43% seen once. V gave up 6 bases and J gave up 4 bases; unmatched junction bases: 8. The CDR3 covers 14 residues. The germline CDR1 and CDR2 sequences are MDHEN and SYDVKM. The chain recombines TRBV28 with TRBJ2-5, with 7 bases identical to TRBD1. Sequenced sample: blood. The clonotype was recovered from an older woman in good health. CDR3 sequence reads: CASRLTGEGETQYF. In DNA, the CDR3 is TGTGCCAGCAGACTTACAGGGGAAGGAGAGACCCAGTACTTC.